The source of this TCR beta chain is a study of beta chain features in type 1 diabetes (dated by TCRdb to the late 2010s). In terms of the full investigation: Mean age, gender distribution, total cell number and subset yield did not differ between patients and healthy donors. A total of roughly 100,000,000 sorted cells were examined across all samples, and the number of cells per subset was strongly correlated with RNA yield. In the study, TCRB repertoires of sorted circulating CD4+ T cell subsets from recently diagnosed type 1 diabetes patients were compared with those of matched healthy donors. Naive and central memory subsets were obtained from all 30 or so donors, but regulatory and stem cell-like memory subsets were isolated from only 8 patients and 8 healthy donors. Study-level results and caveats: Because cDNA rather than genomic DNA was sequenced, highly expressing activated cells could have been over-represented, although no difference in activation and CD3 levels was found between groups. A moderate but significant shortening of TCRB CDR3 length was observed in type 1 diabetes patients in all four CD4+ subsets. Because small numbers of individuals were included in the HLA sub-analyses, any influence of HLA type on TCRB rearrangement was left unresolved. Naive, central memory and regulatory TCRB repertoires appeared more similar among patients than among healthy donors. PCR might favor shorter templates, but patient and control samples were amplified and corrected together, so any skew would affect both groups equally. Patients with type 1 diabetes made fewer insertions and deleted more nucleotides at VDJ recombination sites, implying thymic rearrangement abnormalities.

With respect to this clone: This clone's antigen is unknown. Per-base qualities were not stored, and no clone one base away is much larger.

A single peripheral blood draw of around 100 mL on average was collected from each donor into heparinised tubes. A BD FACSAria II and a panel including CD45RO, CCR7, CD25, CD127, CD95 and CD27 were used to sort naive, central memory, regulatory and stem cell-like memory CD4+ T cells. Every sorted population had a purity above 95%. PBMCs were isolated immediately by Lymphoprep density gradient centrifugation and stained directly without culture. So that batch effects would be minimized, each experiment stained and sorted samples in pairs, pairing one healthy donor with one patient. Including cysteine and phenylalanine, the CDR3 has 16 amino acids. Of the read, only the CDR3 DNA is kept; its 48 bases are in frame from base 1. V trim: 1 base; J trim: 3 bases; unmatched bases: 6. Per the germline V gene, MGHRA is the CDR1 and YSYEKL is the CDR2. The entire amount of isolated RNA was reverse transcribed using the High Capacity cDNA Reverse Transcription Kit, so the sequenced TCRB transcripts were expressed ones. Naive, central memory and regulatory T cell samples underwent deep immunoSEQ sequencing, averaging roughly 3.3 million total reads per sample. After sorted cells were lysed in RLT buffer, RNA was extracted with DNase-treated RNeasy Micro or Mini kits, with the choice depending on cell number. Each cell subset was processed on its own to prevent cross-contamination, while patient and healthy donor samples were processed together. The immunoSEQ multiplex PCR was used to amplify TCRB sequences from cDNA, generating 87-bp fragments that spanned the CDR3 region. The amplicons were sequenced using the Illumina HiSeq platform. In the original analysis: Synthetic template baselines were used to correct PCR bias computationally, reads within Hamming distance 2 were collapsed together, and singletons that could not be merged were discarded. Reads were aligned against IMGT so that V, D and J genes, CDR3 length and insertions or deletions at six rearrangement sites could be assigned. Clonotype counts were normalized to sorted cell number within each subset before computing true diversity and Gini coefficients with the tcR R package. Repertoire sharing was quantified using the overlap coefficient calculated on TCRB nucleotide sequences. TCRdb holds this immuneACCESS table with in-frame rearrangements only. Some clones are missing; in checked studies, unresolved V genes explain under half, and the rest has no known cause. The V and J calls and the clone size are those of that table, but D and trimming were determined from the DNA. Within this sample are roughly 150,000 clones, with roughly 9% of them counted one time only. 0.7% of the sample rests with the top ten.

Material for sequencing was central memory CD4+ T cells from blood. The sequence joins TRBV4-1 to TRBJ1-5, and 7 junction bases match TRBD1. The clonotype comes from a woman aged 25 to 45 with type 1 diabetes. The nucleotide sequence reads TGCGCCAGCAGCCAAGGACAGGGACCCTTCAATCAGCCCCAGCATTTT. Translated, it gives CASSQGQGPFNQPQHF.